One and the same sample provided the 32 T cell receptor beta chains below, sequenced in a study of T cell responses to AZD1222 COVID-19 vaccine. The data were produced by immunoSEQ multiplex PCR, yet TCRdb's version contains in-frame clones alone and is incomplete. The repertoire holds roughly 110,000 clones, around 88% seen once, with 6.5% in the top ten. Specimen: peripheral blood, collected 28 days after the second AZD1222 dose. These receptors were obtained from an adult who received the AZD1222 COVID-19 vaccine.

The rearrangement links TRBV7-9 to TRBJ2-7; TRBD1 matches 9 bases. Per germline, CDR1 SEHNR and CDR2 FQNEAQ (reference sequence). The V and J ends lost 0 bases and 5 bases, in that order; junction bases with no gene match: 2. The CDR3 runs to 14 residues. This CDR3 is CASSLAGQGDEQYF. As DNA, the CDR3 is TGTGCCAGCAGCTTAGCGGGACAGGGTGACGAGCAGTACTTC.

Comments on this clone: A junction end diverges from the germline sequence, so it may reflect a read error. The V call is TRBV5-1, the J call TRBJ1-6; the match to TRBD1 covers 7 bases. This CDR3 has 17 amino acids. Germline CDR1 reads SGHRS; CDR2 reads YFSETQ. CDR3 DNA: TGCGCCGGCAGCTTACTAGGGCAGGGGGTAAATAATTCACCCCTCCACTTT. Residues: CAGSLLGQGVNNSPLHF.

The V call is TRBV12-3 or TRBV12-4, the J call TRBJ1-1; 9 bases agree with TRBD1. The CDR3 contains 12 residues. The V gene end was trimmed by 6 bases and the J gene end by 10 bases; junction bases not matched to a gene: 6. The CDR3 loop reads CASSPGTGSAFF. CDR3 nucleotides: TGTGCCAGCAGCCCGGGGACAGGGTCAGCTTTCTTT.

The chain couples TRBV6-2 or TRBV6-3 to TRBJ1-2; possibly TRBD1 for D (6 bases). CDR3 length: 12 amino acids. Germline V gene sequence: CDR1 MNHEY, CDR2 SVGEGT. Deletions cut 6 bases from V and 6 bases from J, with 11 bases between. The CDR3 nucleotides read TGTGCCAGCAGCCGCACAGGGAATGGCTACACCTTC. Translated, it gives CASSRTGNGYTF.

The J gene is TRBJ1-1, the V gene TRBV7-2; a possible D gene is TRBD1 (5 bases). The CDR3 contains 15 residues. The V gene lost 1 base and the J gene lost 8 bases, with 17 bases spanning the gap. The germline CDR1 and CDR2 sequences are SGHTA and FQGNSA. CDR3 DNA sequence: TGTGCCAGCAGCTTAGGGGGACCTTTCGGTGCGGAAGCTTTCTTT. It yields the protein CASSLGGPFGAEAFF.

V is TRBV10-3 and J is TRBJ1-1, with D possibly being TRBD1 (6 bases). Trimming shortened V by 7 bases and J by 6 bases, and 15 bases separated the two germline ends. CDR3 length: 13 amino acids. The germline V gene encodes CDR1 ENHRY and CDR2 SYGVKD. In nucleotides, the CDR3 is TGTGCCATCACGTTTACAGGGAATTCTGAAGCTTTCTTT. Amino acid sequence: CAITFTGNSEAFF.

J is TRBJ2-7 and V is TRBV6-6; 8 bases fit TRBD2. Per the germline V gene, CDR1 is MNHNY and CDR2 is SVGAGI (reference sequence). The CDR3 totals 12 residues. J was trimmed by 7 bases and V by 2 bases; bases with no gene match: 1. The CDR3 reads CASSYQREEQYF. The CDR3, as DNA: TGTGCCAGCAGTTACCAGCGGGAGGAGCAGTACTTC.

The rearrangement uses TRBV5-1 and TRBJ1-4, with D uncertain. CDR1 and CDR2 from the germline V gene are SGHRS and YFSETQ. This CDR3 spans 15 amino acids. Between the trimmed V and J ends, which lost 1 base and 0 bases, there was a span of 7 bases. The CDR3 coding sequence is TGCGCCAGCAGCTTGACTGCTACAACTAATGAAAAACTGTTTTTT. This translates into CASSLTATTNEKLFF.

This clone showed up just a few times. The CDR3 sequence is CASSPAGISGTEAFF. The CDR3 DNA follows: TGTGCCAGCAGCCCTGCCGGCATTTCGGGCACTGAAGCTTTCTTT. J is TRBJ1-1 and V is TRBV5-4; D is uncertain. Germline-derived CDR1 and CDR2 are SGHNT and YYREEE (reference sequence). V was shortened by 4 bases and J by 4 bases, with 17 bases between the two germline ends. The CDR3 consists of 15 residues.

This sequence joins TRBV5-4 and TRBJ2-7, with a weak D call TRBD1 (7 bases). The CDR3 runs 17 residues. The V end lost 0 bases, the J end lost 2 bases, and 18 bases lay between the germline ends. CDR1 is SGHNT, CDR2 YYREEE, per germline (reference sequence). The CDR3 DNA sequence: TGTGCCAGCAGCTTGGCCCAGGGGGGAGGTGGGCCCTACGAGCAGTACTTC. It translates to CASSLAQGGGGPYEQYF. The complete variable domain, with remaining parts taken from reference TRBV5-4 and TRBJ2-7, reads ETGVTQSPTHLIKTRGQQVTLRCSSQSGHNTVSWYQQALGQGPQFIFQYYREEENGRGNFPPRFSGLQFPNYSSELNVNALELDDSALYLCASSLAQGGGGPYEQYFGPGTRLTVT.

The rearrangement links TRBV19 to TRBJ2-2; D gene ambiguous. Trimming removed 1 base from V and 6 bases from J, with 6 bases in between. CDR3 length: 13 residues. The germline gives CDR1 LNHDA, CDR2 SQIVND (reference sequence). The CDR3: CASSIGLAGELFF. CDR3 nucleotide sequence: TGTGCCAGTAGTATAGGTCTGGCCGGGGAGCTGTTTTTT.

This chain links TRBV7-2 with TRBJ1-2; 12 bases agree with TRBD1. Losses at the gene ends were 2 bases for V and 10 bases for J; bases not matched to a gene: 5. This CDR3 has 14 amino acids. The germline CDR1 and CDR2 sequences are SGHTA and FQGNSA. DNA for the CDR3: TGTGCCAGCAGCTTATCGGGACAGGGGGCCGACTACACCTTC. This codes for CASSLSGQGADYTF.

The chain joins TRBV29-1 to TRBJ2-5; 7 nucleotides match TRBD1. CDR3 length: 14 residues. Looked up from germline, CDR1 is SQVTM and CDR2 is ANQGSEA. V lost 7 bases to trimming and J lost 2 bases; unmatched junction nucleotides: 10. The CDR3 loop reads CSALEMTGQETQYF. The CDR3 DNA sequence: TGCAGCGCCCTTGAAATGACAGGGCAAGAGACCCAGTACTTC.

The chain couples TRBV3-1 (or the pseudogene TRBV3-2) to TRBJ2-7; the D is unclear. The CDR3 has 14 residues. The germline V gene encodes CDR1 LGHDT and CDR2 YNNKEL (reference sequence). The V and J ends lost 0 bases and 3 bases respectively, with 9 bases between them. CDR3 sequence (DNA): TGTGCCAGCAGCCAAGATGTGAATGGCTACGAGCAGTACTTC. Its translation is CASSQDVNGYEQYF.

The rearrangement joins TRBV18 to TRBJ2-7, with D perhaps matching TRBD1 or TRBD2 (5 bases each). Trimming stripped 3 bases from V and 3 bases from J, with 30 bases between. The germline V gene has CDR1 KGHSH and CDR2 LQKENI. The CDR3 runs 20 residues. In DNA form, the CDR3 reads TGTGCCAGCTCACCTATACCCGGATGGGACGGAAAGGTCTCGGTCTACGAGCAGTACTTC. Protein product: CASSPIPGWDGKVSVYEQYF.

This CDR3 is CAWSVGGEQFF. As DNA, the CDR3 is TGTGCCTGGAGTGTTGGAGGTGAGCAGTTCTTC. The chain links TRBV30 to TRBJ2-1; D may be TRBD2 (5 bases). Germline V CDR1 and CDR2: GTSNPN, SVGIG (reference sequence). The length of the CDR3 is 11 residues. Trimming took 0 bases from V and 9 from J, leaving 6 bases between them.

About this clone itself: Other DNA sequences within the sample encode an identical CDR3. The rearrangement links TRBV9 to TRBJ2-1; TRBD2 might be the D (6 bases). The V gene lost 4 bases and the J gene lost 10 bases, with 9 bases spanning the gap. The CDR3 extends over 11 amino acids. The germline V gene encodes CDR1 SGDLS and CDR2 YYNGEE. Written as DNA, the CDR3 is TGTGCCAGCAGCCCTGGGAGGGAGCAGTTCTTC. Protein sequence: CASSPGREQFF.

The chain has TRBV7-8 and TRBJ1-3; TRBD1 might be the D (6 bases). V was cut by 5 bases and J by 4 bases, with 21 bases left in between. In germline, CDR1 is SGHVS, CDR2 FQNEAQ. CDR3 size: 17 residues. CDR3 amino acids: CASSLMIAGAGGNTIYF. CDR3 coding DNA: TGTGCCAGCAGCCTGATGATCGCGGGGGCGGGAGGAAACACCATATATTTT.

The rearrangement links TRBV7-6 to TRBJ1-2, with TRBD1 matching over 12 bases. The CDR3 length is 15 residues. Germline-derived CDR1 and CDR2 are SGHVS and FNYEAQ. The J segment lost 8 bases and the V segment lost 8 bases, leaving 12 bases of the junction unmatched. CDR3 loop: CASGPGQGAKDGYTF. DNA for the CDR3: TGTGCCAGCGGGCCGGGACAGGGGGCCAAAGACGGCTACACCTTC.

The rearrangement links TRBV30 to TRBJ1-2, with D unclear. CDR1 and CDR2 from the germline V gene are GTSNPN and SVGIG (reference sequence). CDR3 length: 15 residues. V was clipped by 3 bases and J by 4 bases, with 18 bases between them. CDR3 bases: TGTGCCTGGAGCGACTCATCGACGGGAAGCTATGGCTACACCTTC. Translated, it gives CAWSDSSTGSYGYTF.

The chain uses TRBV18 and TRBJ2-1; the D gene could be TRBD1 or TRBD2 (5 bases each). The CDR3 runs 17 residues. The V and J ends lost 3 bases and 0 bases respectively, with 15 bases between them. Germline-derived CDR1 and CDR2 are KGHSH and LQKENI. The CDR3 spells CASSPRAMGTSYNEQFF. CDR3 bases: TGTGCCAGCTCACCGAGGGCTATGGGGACCTCCTACAATGAGCAGTTCTTC.

The V call is TRBV15, the J call TRBJ1-6; possible D gene TRBD1, 5 bases. The CDR3 length is 14 residues. Trimming removed 3 bases at V and 6 bases at J, with 9 bases between. Germline values: CDR1 LNHNV, CDR2 YYDKDF (reference sequence). DNA of the CDR3: TGTGCCACCAGCAGGGGGGAAACTAATTCACCCCTCCACTTT. Its translation is CATSRGETNSPLHF.

The V gene is TRBV12-3 or TRBV12-4, the J gene TRBJ1-2; unclear D gene. The CDR3 totals 13 residues. The V end lost 3 bases, the J end lost 4 bases, and 9 bases lay between the germline ends. CDR3 sequence (DNA): TGTGCCAGCAGTTTCGACGGGTCCTATGGCTACACCTTC. Translating it yields CASSFDGSYGYTF.

V usage is TRBV4-3 and J usage is TRBJ1-4, with TRBD1 matching 7 bases. CDR1 is LGHNA, CDR2 YSLEER, per germline. V lost 1 base to trimming and J lost 8 bases; unmatched junction nucleotides: 7. The length of the CDR3 is 15 residues. The CDR3 DNA reads as TGCGCCAGCAGCCAAGGCGGGACAGCGGCCGAAAAACTGTTTTTT. It yields the protein CASSQGGTAAEKLFF.

The chain is built from TRBV27 and TRBJ2-1; 11 nucleotides agree with TRBD1. CDR3 length: 13 residues. Unmatched junction bases numbered 2, after V lost 9 bases and J lost 4 bases. CDR1 is MNHEY and CDR2 is SMNVEV in the germline V gene (reference sequence). This CDR3 reads CASWDRGYNEQFF. The CDR3 DNA reads as TGTGCCAGTTGGGACAGGGGGTACAATGAGCAGTTCTTC.

The sample holds one count of this clone. J is TRBJ1-3 and V is TRBV9, with D perhaps TRBD1 (5 bases). Trimming shortened V by 4 bases and J by 0 bases, and 11 bases separated the two germline ends. Germline V lookup: CDR1 SGDLS, CDR2 YYNGEE. There are 15 residues in the CDR3. The CDR3 loop reads CASSLPGGSGNTIYF. The CDR3 DNA is TGTGCCAGCAGCCTTCCTGGGGGCTCTGGAAACACCATATATTTT.

The rearrangement uses TRBV19 and TRBJ2-7; D is undetermined. Germline assignment: CDR1 LNHDA and CDR2 SQIVND (reference sequence). The CDR3 runs to 14 residues. Trimming removed 2 bases from V and 3 bases from J, with 11 bases in between. In nucleotides, the CDR3 is TGTGCCAGTAGTATACAGGACGGTCGCTACGAGCAGTACTTC. Translation gives CASSIQDGRYEQYF.

The chain carries TRBV6-2 or TRBV6-3 and TRBJ1-1, with a tentative D call TRBD1 (5 bases). Germline V gene data show CDR1 as MNHEY and CDR2 as SVGEGT. The CDR3 extends over 14 amino acids. V lost 7 bases to trimming and J lost 4 bases, with 16 bases between them. CDR3 coding DNA: TGTGCCAGCACCCCCGTTGGGGCTGGCACTGAAGCTTTCTTT. Its protein is CASTPVGAGTEAFF.

The chain employs TRBV4-2 and TRBJ1-6; TRBD1 agrees at 12 bases. Germline trimming cut 0 bases from V and 10 bases from J; bases unmatched to any gene: 7. This CDR3 region has 17 residues. Germline V CDR1 and CDR2: LGHNA, YNFKEQ. CDR3 in amino acids: CASSQDSGQGAYSPLHF. CDR3 DNA sequence: TGTGCCAGCAGCCAAGACTCGGGACAGGGGGCCTACTCACCCCTCCACTTT.

This chain joins TRBV6-2 or TRBV6-3 and TRBJ2-3; D unresolved. Trimming removed 0 bases from V and 7 bases from J, with 11 bases in between. This CDR3 has 14 residues. Germline CDR1 reads MNHEY; CDR2 reads SVGEGT. The CDR3 nucleotides read TGTGCCAGCAGTTACTCCCTGGACGAGAATACGCAGTATTTT. Translation gives CASSYSLDENTQYF.

The gene calls are TRBV12-1 and TRBJ1-2. TRBV12-1 is a recognized pseudogene. This CDR3 spans 13 amino acids. CDR3 protein: CASSPAGSYGYTF. The CDR3 coding sequence is TGTGCCAGCAGCCCTGCAGGGAGCTATGGCTACACCTTC.

The chain uses TRBV7-2 and TRBJ2-5; no clear D. CDR3 length equals 16 residues. V was clipped by 3 bases and J by 1 base, with 15 bases between them. Germline assignment: CDR1 SGHTA and CDR2 FQGNSA. CDR3 sequence: CASSFGQPALQETQYF. The CDR3 DNA sequence: TGTGCCAGCAGCTTCGGTCAGCCAGCCCTCCAAGAGACCCAGTACTTC.